This is a list of T cell receptor beta chains from one sample in a study of cytomegalovirus exposure and HLA in healthy donors. Clones were read by immunoSEQ multiplex PCR, and TCRdb kept only the in-frame ones, dropping some. The table includes hundreds of thousands of clones, around 75% detected once. Sequenced sample: PBMCs. These receptors originate from a woman in her twenties or thirties in good health and CMV-seronegative. Each CDR3 is given with its conserved first and last residue. D genes are given only for firm matches. Clone size is shown for a subset of rows, as once, few, many or a class of expanded clone.

CDR3 length | D gene | J gene | V gene | clone size | CDR3 protein | CDR3 DNA
12 | - | TRBJ2-2 | TRBV7-9 | - | CASSWTAGELFF | TGTGCCAGCAGCTGGACAGCCGGGGAGCTGTTTTTT
17 | TRBD1 | TRBJ1-1 | TRBV5-1 | - | CASSLGDSLFMNTEAFF | TGCGCCAGCAGCTTGGGGGACAGCTTGTTCATGAACACTGAAGCTTTCTTT
17 | TRBD2 | TRBJ2-5 | TRBV7-9 | many | CASSLVWGMSGEETQYF | TGTGCCAGCAGCTTGGTTTGGGGGATGAGCGGGGAAGAGACCCAGTACTTC
13 | TRBD1 | TRBJ1-3 | TRBV10-1 | - | CASQGQAGDTIYF | TGCGCCAGTCAAGGACAGGCCGGAGACACCATATATTTT
13 | - | TRBJ2-5 | TRBV5-6 | - | CASSQGQARTQYF | TGTGCCAGCAGCCAGGGACAAGCCAGGACCCAGTACTTC
15 | TRBD2 | TRBJ2-1 | TRBV6-1 | - | CASSSRLAGGNEQFF | TGTGCCAGCAGTTCCAGACTAGCGGGAGGGAATGAGCAGTTCTTC
16 | TRBD2 | TRBJ2-2 | TRBV5-1 | - | CASSPTSGANTGELFF | TGCGCCAGCAGCCCGACTAGCGGAGCCAACACCGGGGAGCTGTTTTTT
14 | TRBD1 | TRBJ2-7 | TRBV29-1 | - | CSVFSGTGGFEQYF | TGCAGCGTTTTTTCCGGGACAGGGGGCTTCGAGCAGTACTTC
15 | - | TRBJ2-2 | TRBV25-1 | - | CASSDSPRDTGELFF | TGTGCCAGCAGTGATTCCCCGCGGGACACCGGGGAGCTGTTTTTT
13 | - | TRBJ1-2 | TRBV28 | - | CASSFSRDYGYTF | TGTGCCAGCAGTTTTTCGAGGGACTATGGCTACACCTTC
13 | TRBD1 | TRBJ1-1 | TRBV18 | - | CASSRTGVTEAFF | TGTGCCAGCTCGAGGACAGGGGTCACTGAAGCTTTCTTT
16 | TRBD2 | TRBJ2-7 | TRBV6-1 | - | CASSEPEGLPNYEQYF | TGTGCCAGCAGTGAACCCGAGGGACTACCAAACTACGAGCAGTACTTC
14 | TRBD1 | TRBJ1-2 | TRBV14 | - | CASSRSQGAGGYTF | TGTGCCAGCAGCCGGTCACAGGGGGCAGGCGGCTACACCTTC
13 | - | TRBJ1-1 | TRBV4-1 | - | CASSQGGAVEAFF | TGCGCCAGCAGCCAGGGGGGGGCAGTTGAAGCTTTCTTT
14 | TRBD1 | TRBJ2-7 | TRBV7-9 | - | CASSSTGGTYEQYF | TGTGCCAGCAGCTCGACAGGGGGGACCTACGAGCAGTACTTC
13 | TRBD1 | TRBJ1-2 | TRBV19 | - | CASNPDRVSGYTF | TGTGCCAGTAACCCGGACAGGGTGTCTGGCTACACCTTC
14 | - | TRBJ1-6 | TRBV2 | once | CASSERQVNSPLHF | TGTGCCAGCAGTGAAAGGCAGGTCAATTCACCCCTCCACTTT
12 | - | TRBJ2-1 | TRBV7-8 | - | CASSLGSNEQFF | TGTGCCAGCAGCCTCGGGAGCAATGAGCAGTTCTTC
16 | TRBD1 | TRBJ2-2 | TRBV7-9 | - | CASSLRQGRVTGELFF | TGTGCCAGCAGCTTACGACAGGGCCGAGTCACCGGGGAGCTGTTTTTT
14 | TRBD2 | TRBJ2-3 | TRBV5-1 | - | CASSLEGSGGTQYF | TGCGCCAGCAGCTTGGAGGGTAGCGGGGGTACGCAGTATTTT
14 | TRBD2 | TRBJ2-7 | TRBV6-5 | - | CASSDIAGPYEQYF | TGTGCCAGCAGTGACATAGCGGGACCTTACGAGCAGTACTTC
17 | TRBD2 | TRBJ2-5 | TRBV13 | - | CASSGTSGSRGQETQYF | TGTGCCAGCAGCGGGACTAGCGGGAGTAGGGGCCAAGAGACCCAGTACTTC
14 | TRBD2 | TRBJ2-1 | TRBV27 | - | CASSIAGRVGEQFF | TGTGCCAGCAGTATAGCGGGGAGGGTGGGTGAGCAGTTCTTC
15 | - | TRBJ1-2 | TRBV18 | - | CASSPAPGGNYGYTF | TGTGCCAGCTCACCTGCGCCAGGTGGAAACTATGGCTACACCTTC
16 | TRBD1 | TRBJ2-3 | TRBV4-2 | - | CASSQRQGDSPDTQYF | TGTGCCAGCAGCCAACGACAGGGCGATTCCCCAGATACGCAGTATTTT
12 | - | TRBJ1-6 | TRBV5-6 | once | CASSPLNSPLHF | TGTGCCAGCAGCCCTTTGAATTCACCCCTCCACTTT
13 | - | TRBJ2-7 | TRBV6-5 | - | CASSYDRAYEQYF | TGTGCCAGCAGTTACGACAGAGCCTACGAGCAGTACTTC
15 | TRBD1 | TRBJ1-3 | TRBV6-1 | - | CASSMTGFYGNTIYF | TGTGCCAGCAGTATGACAGGGTTTTATGGAAACACCATATATTTT
14 | - | TRBJ2-1 | TRBV7-9 | - | CSSSWRSSYNEQFF | TGTTCCAGCAGCTGGCGGAGCTCCTACAATGAGCAGTTCTTC
16 | TRBD1 | TRBJ2-7 | TRBV4-1 | - | CASSLISGDSSYEQYF | TGCGCCAGCAGCCTCATATCAGGGGACAGTTCCTACGAGCAGTACTTC
18 | TRBD2 | TRBJ2-1 | TRBV4-1 | - | CASSQGVLLAGGPDEQFF | TGCGCCAGCAGCCAAGGAGTCCTACTAGCGGGGGGGCCTGATGAGCAGTTCTTC
14 | - | TRBJ1-1 | TRBV5-1 | once | CASSLGSGGTEAFF | TGCGCCAGCAGCTTAGGGTCCGGGGGGACTGAAGCTTTCTTT
15 | TRBD2 | TRBJ2-7 | TRBV5-6 | - | CASSLGLAVWYEQYF | TGTGCCAGCAGCCTGGGACTAGCGGTTTGGTACGAGCAGTACTTC
16 | - | TRBJ2-3 | TRBV5-5 | - | CASSLGWVTRTDTQYF | TGTGCCAGCAGCTTGGGGTGGGTGACTCGCACAGATACGCAGTATTTT
15 | - | TRBJ1-5 | TRBV6-6 | - | CASSYSGGLNQPQHF | TGTGCCAGCAGTTACTCGGGGGGGCTCAATCAGCCCCAGCATTTT
15 | - | TRBJ2-1 | TRBV2 | - | CASNQYTVRGHEQFF | TGTGCCAGCAATCAATACACGGTAAGAGGTCATGAGCAGTTCTTC
18 | - | TRBJ2-7 | TRBV7-2 | - | CASSLGRSHFAASYEQYF | TGTGCCAGCAGCCTGGGCCGTTCGCACTTTGCCGCGTCCTACGAGCAGTACTTC
14 | - | TRBJ1-2 | TRBV7-3 | many | CASSLMAGADGYTF | TGTGCCAGCAGCTTAATGGCAGGGGCGGATGGCTACACCTTC
13 | - | TRBJ1-1 | TRBV6-6 | - | CASSFLSYTEAFF | TGTGCCAGCAGTTTTTTGTCCTACACTGAAGCTTTCTTT
15 | - | TRBJ1-6 | TRBV6-5 | - | CASRDDRALNSPLHF | TGTGCCAGCAGAGACGACAGAGCCCTTAATTCACCCCTCCACTTT
19 | TRBD1 | TRBJ2-1 | TRBV19 | - | CASSKGTGAPGSSYNEQFF | TGTGCCAGTAGTAAAGGGACAGGAGCCCCCGGAAGCTCCTACAATGAGCAGTTCTTC
16 | TRBD1 | TRBJ2-5 | TRBV6-6 | - | CASSSGWGQGVETQYF | TGTGCCAGCAGTTCAGGCTGGGGACAGGGCGTCGAGACCCAGTACTTC
18 | TRBD2 | TRBJ2-1 | TRBV13 | - | CATSPTFVPSGDWYEQFF | TGTGCCACCAGCCCTACTTTCGTTCCTAGCGGGGACTGGTATGAGCAGTTCTTC
14 | TRBD1 | TRBJ2-7 | TRBV6-1 | few | CASKWGQLAYEQYF | TGTGCCAGCAAATGGGGACAGCTGGCCTACGAGCAGTACTTC
11 | - | TRBJ2-2 | TRBV11-1 | - | CASTPGGELFF | TGTGCCAGCACCCCAGGCGGGGAGCTGTTTTTT
15 | - | TRBJ2-1 | TRBV6-5 | - | CASSSAGRRDNEQFF | TGTGCCAGCAGTAGCGCGGGACGAAGGGACAATGAGCAGTTCTTC
14 | - | TRBJ1-3 | TRBV30 | - | CAWHKGMSGNTIYF | TGTGCCTGGCATAAGGGGATGTCTGGAAACACCATATATTTT
16 | TRBD1 | TRBJ1-1 | TRBV9 | - | CASSVAGGGKNTEAFF | TGTGCCAGCAGCGTAGCAGGGGGCGGAAAGAACACTGAAGCTTTCTTT
16 | - | TRBJ2-7 | TRBV30 | few | CAWSVKLVTVVYEQYF | TGTGCCTGGAGTGTAAAGCTGGTGACAGTTGTCTACGAGCAGTACTTC
15 | TRBD1 | TRBJ1-2 | TRBV19 | - | CASSPMGDRSYGYTF | TGTGCCAGTAGCCCAATGGGGGACAGGTCCTATGGCTACACCTTC
16 | - | TRBJ1-2 | TRBV4-2 | - | CASSQDGARPGYGYTF | TGTGCCAGCAGCCAAGATGGGGCAAGACCAGGCTATGGCTACACCTTC
13 | - | TRBJ2-3 | TRBV7-8 | few | CASSLLPSDTQYF | TGTGCCAGCAGCCTCCTCCCTTCGGATACGCAGTATTTT
16 | TRBD2 | TRBJ2-3 | TRBV5-1 | - | CASSPRLAGGSDTQYF | TGCGCCAGCAGCCCACGACTAGCGGGGGGGTCAGATACGCAGTATTTT